This T cell receptor beta chain was found in a study of cytomegalovirus exposure and HLA in healthy donors. Comments on this clone: Its matching antigen is unknown.

Study-wide results and caveats: Later on, an analysis showed TCR association rates differing by HLA locus, with DRB1 the most and HLA-C the fewest.

The CDR3 has 15 amino acids. V gave up 2 bases and J gave up 8 bases; unmatched junction bases: 7. Per germline, CDR1 SGHRS and CDR2 YFSETQ. With 60 Vbeta and 13 Jbeta primers, the PCR was carried out. Method: immunoSEQ multiplex PCR; TCRdb's copy keeps in-frame clones and lacks some. Of 160,000 or so clones in the sample, around 78% were seen once. The V gene is TRBV5-1, the J gene TRBJ2-2, with 9 positions matching TRBD2. Sequencing was carried out using PBMCs. The clonotype originates from a man aged 35-49 years in good health and CMV-seronegative. Written as DNA, the CDR3 is TGCGCCAGCAGCTTTCTAGCGGGACATGCGGGGGAGCTGTTTTTT. Amino acid sequence: CASSFLAGHAGELFF.